The rows below give T cell receptor beta chains drawn from one sample of a study of blood T cell repertoires in COVID-19. Produced via immunoSEQ multiplex PCR; TCRdb's table is partial and in-frame only. Of about 230,000 clones in the sample, 70% to 90% were seen once. Sequencing was carried out using PBMCs or T cells enriched from blood (not recorded which). These TCRs come from a woman between 40 and 55 years old with acute COVID-19. The CDR3 runs from the conserved cysteine through the conserved F or W. A D gene is named only where the DNA matches it firmly. Clone size appears in some rows only: once, few, many, or a class for an expanded clone.

V gene,D gene,clone size,J gene,CDR3 protein,CDR3 DNA
TRBV18,NA,NA,TRBJ2-2,CASSPGAPPNTGELFF,TGTGCCAGCTCACCAGGGGCGCCCCCGAACACCGGGGAGCTGTTTTTT
TRBV7-2,TRBD2,NA,TRBJ2-1,CASFGTSGRTTYNEQFF,TGTGCCAGCTTTGGGACTAGCGGGCGGACAACCTACAATGAGCAGTTCTTC
TRBV6-5,NA,few,TRBJ2-7,CASPGQSLTGQYF,TGTGCCAGCCCCGGACAGTCTCTCACTGGGCAGTACTTC
TRBV7-9,TRBD2,NA,TRBJ2-1,CASSSSSGSSYNEQFF,TGTGCCAGCAGCTCCTCCAGCGGGAGCTCCTACAATGAGCAGTTCTTC
TRBV10-3,TRBD2,NA,TRBJ2-3,CAISQVAGGPTDTQYF,TGTGCCATCAGTCAAGTAGCGGGGGGGCCGACAGATACGCAGTATTTT
TRBV4-1,TRBD2,NA,TRBJ2-5,CASSSGTSGSLVGETQYF,TGCGCCAGCAGCTCTGGGACTAGCGGGAGCTTAGTAGGAGAGACCCAGTACTTC
TRBV7-2,NA,NA,TRBJ2-3,CASSLVAPNQYF,TGTGCCAGCAGCTTAGTAGCGCCTAACCAGTATTTT
TRBV20-1,NA,NA,TRBJ2-2,CSAPADGELFF,TGCAGTGCTCCAGCGGACGGGGAGCTGTTTTTT
TRBV11-2,NA,NA,TRBJ1-4,CASSLVRGIGNEKLFF,TGTGCCAGCAGCTTAGTCAGAGGGATCGGAAATGAAAAACTGTTTTTT
TRBV7-9,NA,NA,TRBJ2-2,CASSSTQGPITGELFF,TGTGCCAGCAGCTCCACACAGGGACCCATCACCGGGGAGCTGTTTTTT
TRBV19,NA,NA,TRBJ1-2,CASSIQGGGYTF,TGTGCCAGTAGTATCCAGGGTGGCGGCTACACCTTC